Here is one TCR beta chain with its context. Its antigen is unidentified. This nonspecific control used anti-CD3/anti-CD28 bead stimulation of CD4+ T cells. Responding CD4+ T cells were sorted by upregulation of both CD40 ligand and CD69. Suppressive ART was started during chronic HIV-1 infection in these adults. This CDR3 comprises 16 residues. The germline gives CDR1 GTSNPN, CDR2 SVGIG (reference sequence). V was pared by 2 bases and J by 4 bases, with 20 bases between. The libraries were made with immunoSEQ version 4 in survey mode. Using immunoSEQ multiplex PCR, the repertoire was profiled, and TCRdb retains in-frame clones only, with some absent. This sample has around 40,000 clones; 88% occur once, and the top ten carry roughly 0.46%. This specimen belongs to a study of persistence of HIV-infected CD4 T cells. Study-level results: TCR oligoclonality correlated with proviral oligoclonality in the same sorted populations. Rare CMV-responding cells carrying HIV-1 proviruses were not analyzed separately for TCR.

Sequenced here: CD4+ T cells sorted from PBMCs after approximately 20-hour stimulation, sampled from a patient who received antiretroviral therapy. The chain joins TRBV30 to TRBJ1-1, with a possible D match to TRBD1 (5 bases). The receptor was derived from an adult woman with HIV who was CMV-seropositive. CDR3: CAWSLGTDGRGTEAFF. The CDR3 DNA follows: TGTGCCTGGAGTCTAGGGACGGATGGCCGGGGCACTGAAGCTTTCTTT. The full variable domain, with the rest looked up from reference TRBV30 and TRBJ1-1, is SQTIHQWPATLVQPVGSPLSLECTVEGTSNPNLYWYRQAAGRGLQLLFYSVGIGQISSEVPQNLSASRPQDRQFILSSKKLLLSDSGFYLCAWSLGTDGRGTEAFFGQGTRLTVV.